Shown below are 8 T cell receptor beta chains from a single sample sequenced in a study of T cell responses to AZD1222 COVID-19 vaccine. The data were produced by immunoSEQ multiplex PCR, yet TCRdb's version contains in-frame clones alone and is incomplete. The sample yields around 150,000 clones, roughly 82% seen once. The material was peripheral blood, obtained on day 0 of AZD1222 vaccination. Receptors originate from an adult in good health.

This clone was recorded only once. V usage is TRBV5-1 and J usage is TRBJ2-1; TRBD2 matches 7 bases. Germline assignment: CDR1 SGHRS and CDR2 YFSETQ. The CDR3 consists of 12 residues. V shed 4 bases and J 11 bases; nucleotides not matched to a gene: 6. The CDR3 sequence is CASSETGGQQFF. The DNA of the CDR3 is TGCGCCAGCAGCGAAACGGGGGGACAGCAGTTCTTC.

V is TRBV10-3 and J is TRBJ1-6, with unresolved D. V gave up 0 bases and J gave up 8 bases, with 8 bases separating them. This CDR3 region has 14 residues. Germline lookup yields CDR1 ENHRY and CDR2 SYGVKD. CDR3 nucleotides: TGTGCCATCAGTGAGTCCCTTCAATATTCACCCCTCCACTTT. Translation gives CAISESLQYSPLHF.

The CDR3 loop reads CASRTGGFTEAFF. As DNA, the CDR3 is TGTGCCAGTAGGACAGGGGGTTTCACTGAAGCTTTCTTT. V usage is TRBV19 and J usage is TRBJ1-1, with 9 bases lining up with TRBD1. Germline V gives CDR1 LNHDA, CDR2 SQIVND (reference sequence). The J segment lost 4 bases and the V segment lost 6 bases, leaving 3 bases of the junction unmatched. CDR3 length: 13 residues.

The gene calls are TRBV3-1 (or the pseudogene TRBV3-2) and TRBJ1-2; D possibly corresponds to TRBD1 (5 bases). V gave up 3 bases and J gave up 2 bases, with 22 bases separating them. The CDR3 has 18 amino acids. Looked up from germline, CDR1 is LGHDT and CDR2 is YNNKEL (reference sequence). CDR3 in DNA: TGTGCCAGCAGCCACGACCTCAGAAGATTGACAGCGAACTATGGCTACACCTTC. Protein sequence: CASSHDLRRLTANYGYTF.

The genes are TRBV6-2 or TRBV6-3 and TRBJ1-2; TRBD1 agrees at 11 bases. CDR1 is MNHEY and CDR2 is SVGEGT in the germline V gene. This CDR3 is built from 15 residues. V lost 5 bases and J lost 6; bases outside the gene matches: 8. The CDR3 loop is CASSEDRGHVDGYTF. CDR3 coding DNA: TGTGCCAGCAGTGAGGACAGGGGGCATGTGGATGGCTACACCTTC.

The CDR3 coding sequence is TGTGCCAGCAGTTTAAACAGCTACTATGGCTACACCTTC. It translates to CASSLNSYYGYTF. The chain links TRBV27 to TRBJ1-2; unclear D gene. V dropped 2 bases and J dropped 3 bases, with 7 bases sitting between them. Germline assignment: CDR1 MNHEY and CDR2 SMNVEV (reference sequence). The CDR3 runs to 13 residues.

The V gene is TRBV6-5, the J gene TRBJ1-1; the D gene is possibly TRBD1 (5 bases). Germline V gene data show CDR1 as MNHEY and CDR2 as SVGAGI. The CDR3 extends over 13 amino acids. The CDR3 protein is CVLKSGMNTEAFF. As DNA, the CDR3 is TGTGTCCTAAAGTCAGGGATGAACACTGAAGCTTTCTTT.

The chain is built from TRBV20-1 and TRBJ1-5; no clear D. The CDR3 spans 11 residues. Trimming stripped 6 bases from V and 5 bases from J, with 8 bases between. Looked up from germline, CDR1 is DFQATT and CDR2 is SNEGSKA (reference sequence). The DNA of the CDR3 is TGCAGTGCCCAGCTGGATCAGCCCCAGCATTTT. It encodes CSAQLDQPQHF.